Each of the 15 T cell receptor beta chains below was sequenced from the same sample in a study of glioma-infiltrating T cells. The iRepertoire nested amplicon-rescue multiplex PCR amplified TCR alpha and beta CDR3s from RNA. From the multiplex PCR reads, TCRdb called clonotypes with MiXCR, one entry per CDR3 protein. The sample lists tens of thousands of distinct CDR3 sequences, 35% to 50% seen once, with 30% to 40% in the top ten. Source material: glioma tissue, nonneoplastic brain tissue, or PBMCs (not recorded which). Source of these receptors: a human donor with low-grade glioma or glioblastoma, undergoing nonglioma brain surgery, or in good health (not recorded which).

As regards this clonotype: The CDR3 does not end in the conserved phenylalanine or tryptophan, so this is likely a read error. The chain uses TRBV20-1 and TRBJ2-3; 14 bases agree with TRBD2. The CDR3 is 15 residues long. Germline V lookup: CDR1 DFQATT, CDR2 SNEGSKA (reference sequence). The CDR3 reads CSATGTSGGTDRQYS. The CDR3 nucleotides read TGCAGTGCTACCGGGACTAGCGGGGGCACAGATAGGCAGTATTCT.

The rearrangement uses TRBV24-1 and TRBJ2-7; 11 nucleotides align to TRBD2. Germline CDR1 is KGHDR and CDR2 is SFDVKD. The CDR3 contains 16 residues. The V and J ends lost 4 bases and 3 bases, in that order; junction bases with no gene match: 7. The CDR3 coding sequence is TGTGCCACCAGTGACCCGGGACTAGCGGTTAGCTACGAGCAGTACTTC. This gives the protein CATSDPGLAVSYEQYF.

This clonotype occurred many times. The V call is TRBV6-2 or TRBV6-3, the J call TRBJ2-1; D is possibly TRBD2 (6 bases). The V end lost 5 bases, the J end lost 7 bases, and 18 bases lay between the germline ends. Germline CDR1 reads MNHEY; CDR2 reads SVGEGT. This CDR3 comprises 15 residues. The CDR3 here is CASSQNAGLANEQFF. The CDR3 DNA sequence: TGTGCCAGCAGTCAGAACGCGGGCCTAGCGAATGAGCAGTTCTTC.

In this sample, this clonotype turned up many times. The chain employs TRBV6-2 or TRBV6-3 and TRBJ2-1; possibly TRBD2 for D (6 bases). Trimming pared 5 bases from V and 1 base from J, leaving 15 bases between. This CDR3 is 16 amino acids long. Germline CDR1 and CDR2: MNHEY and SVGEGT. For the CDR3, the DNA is TGTGCCAGCAGTCCGTACAGCGGGTCGTCCTACAATGAGCAGTTCTTC. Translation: CASSPYSGSSYNEQFF.

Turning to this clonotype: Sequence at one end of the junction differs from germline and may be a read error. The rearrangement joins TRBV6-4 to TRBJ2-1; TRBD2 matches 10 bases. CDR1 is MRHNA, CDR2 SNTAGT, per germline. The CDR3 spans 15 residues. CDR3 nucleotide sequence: TGTGCCAGCAGTGCTAGCGGGGGCACGGTGGGAGAGCAGTCCTTC. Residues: CASSASGGTVGEQSF.

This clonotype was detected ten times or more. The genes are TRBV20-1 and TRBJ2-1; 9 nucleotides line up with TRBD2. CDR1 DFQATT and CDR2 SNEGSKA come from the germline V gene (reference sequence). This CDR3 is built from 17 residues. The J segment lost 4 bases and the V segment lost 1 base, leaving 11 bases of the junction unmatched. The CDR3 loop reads CSARAAGGLLNYNEQFF. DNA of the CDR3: TGCAGTGCTAGAGCAGCGGGAGGCCTCCTTAATTACAATGAGCAGTTCTTC.

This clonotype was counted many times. CDR3 in amino acids: CASSITLGYSGELFF. The CDR3 DNA sequence: TGTGCCAGTAGTATAACGCTGGGCTATTCCGGGGAGCTGTTTTTT. The chain has TRBV19 and TRBJ2-2; D is uncertain. The CDR3 covers 15 residues. Germline V gene lookup returns CDR1 LNHDA and CDR2 SQIVND (reference sequence). Trimming left V 2 bases short and J 6 bases short, with 13 bases between. Full variable domain (outside the CDR3, taken from reference TRBV19 and TRBJ2-2): DGGITQSPKYLFRKEGQNVTLSCEQNLNHDAMYWYRQDPGQGLRLIYYSQIVNDFQKGDIAEGYSVSREKKESFPLTVTSAQKNPTAFYLCASSITLGYSGELFFGEGSRLTVL.

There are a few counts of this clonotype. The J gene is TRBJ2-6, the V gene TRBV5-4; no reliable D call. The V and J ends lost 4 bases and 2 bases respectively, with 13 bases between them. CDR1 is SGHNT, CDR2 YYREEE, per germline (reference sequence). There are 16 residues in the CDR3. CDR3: CASSQYEVAGANVLTF. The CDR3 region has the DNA TGTGCCAGCAGCCAGTACGAGGTAGCTGGGGCCAACGTCCTGACTTTC.

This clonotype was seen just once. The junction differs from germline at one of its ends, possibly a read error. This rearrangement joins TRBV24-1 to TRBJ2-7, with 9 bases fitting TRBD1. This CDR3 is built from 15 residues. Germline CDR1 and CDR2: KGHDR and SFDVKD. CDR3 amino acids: CATSESGTGIYERYF. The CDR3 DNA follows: TGTGCCACCAGTGAATCCGGGACAGGGATCTACGAGCGGTACTTC.

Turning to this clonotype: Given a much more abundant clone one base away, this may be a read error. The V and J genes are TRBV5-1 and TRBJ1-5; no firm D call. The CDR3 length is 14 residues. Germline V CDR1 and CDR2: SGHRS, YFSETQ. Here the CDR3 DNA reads TGCGCCAGCAGCTTGGAGCCAGAAAATCAGCCCCAGAATTTT. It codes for CASSLEPENQPQNF.

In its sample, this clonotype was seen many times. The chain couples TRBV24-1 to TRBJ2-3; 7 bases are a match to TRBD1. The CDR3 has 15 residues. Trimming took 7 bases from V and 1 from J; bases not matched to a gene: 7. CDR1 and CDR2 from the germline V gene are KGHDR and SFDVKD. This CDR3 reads CATSVGGAGTDTQYF. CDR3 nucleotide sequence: TGTGCCACCAGCGTAGGGGGCGCGGGCACAGATACGCAGTATTTT.

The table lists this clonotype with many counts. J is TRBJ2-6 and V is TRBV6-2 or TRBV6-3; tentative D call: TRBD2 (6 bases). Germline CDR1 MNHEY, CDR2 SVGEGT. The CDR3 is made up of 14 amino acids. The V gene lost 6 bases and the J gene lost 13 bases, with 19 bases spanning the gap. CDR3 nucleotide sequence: TGTGCCAGCAGACCCTTGGCGGGACGGGAGGTCCTGACTTTC. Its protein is CASRPLAGREVLTF.

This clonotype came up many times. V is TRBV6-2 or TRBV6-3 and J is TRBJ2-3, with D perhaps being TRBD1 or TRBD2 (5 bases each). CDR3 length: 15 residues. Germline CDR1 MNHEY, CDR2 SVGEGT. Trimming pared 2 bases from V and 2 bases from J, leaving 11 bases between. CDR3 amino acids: CASSYTGPPTDTQYF. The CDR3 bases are TGTGCCAGCAGTTACACGGGACCCCCCACAGATACGCAGTATTTT.

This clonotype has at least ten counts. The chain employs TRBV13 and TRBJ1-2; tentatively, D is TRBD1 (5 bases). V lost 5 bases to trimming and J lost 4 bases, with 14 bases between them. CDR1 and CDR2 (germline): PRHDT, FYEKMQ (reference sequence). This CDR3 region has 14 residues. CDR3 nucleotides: TGTGCCAGCAGCCTCAATAACGGGGGCTATGGCTACACCTTC. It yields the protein CASSLNNGGYGYTF.

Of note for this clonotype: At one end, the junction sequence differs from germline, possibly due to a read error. DNA of the CDR3: TGTGCCAGCAGTGCAGGGGGCCAAGAGACCAAGTACTTC. It is translated as CASSAGGQETKYF. The rearrangement links TRBV27 to TRBJ2-5; TRBD1 matches at 8 bases. The CDR3 totals 13 residues. The germline V gene encodes CDR1 MNHEY and CDR2 SMNVEV (reference sequence).